This T cell receptor beta chain is drawn from a study of resident and recirculating memory T cells in vitiligo. Study results and limitations: TCR sequences were not conserved across biopsy sites or patients.

In germline, CDR1 is SGHRS, CDR2 YFSETQ. With 0 bases removed from V and 6 bases from J, the gap between germline ends came to 12 bases. The CDR3 totals 15 residues. Patients' lesions had not changed for the previous 6 months. TCRdb keeps only in-frame clones here, not all; method: immunoSEQ multiplex PCR. This table holds about 76,000 clones, about 91% found once. On this clone itself: Its specificity is unknown.

Material for sequencing was blood. The chain recombines TRBV5-1 with TRBJ1-4; D is unresolved. The receptor's source is a male donor with vitiligo. The CDR3 loop is CASSLEGAAYEKLFF. The CDR3 coding sequence is TGCGCCAGCAGCTTGGAGGGAGCTGCGTATGAAAAACTGTTTTTT.